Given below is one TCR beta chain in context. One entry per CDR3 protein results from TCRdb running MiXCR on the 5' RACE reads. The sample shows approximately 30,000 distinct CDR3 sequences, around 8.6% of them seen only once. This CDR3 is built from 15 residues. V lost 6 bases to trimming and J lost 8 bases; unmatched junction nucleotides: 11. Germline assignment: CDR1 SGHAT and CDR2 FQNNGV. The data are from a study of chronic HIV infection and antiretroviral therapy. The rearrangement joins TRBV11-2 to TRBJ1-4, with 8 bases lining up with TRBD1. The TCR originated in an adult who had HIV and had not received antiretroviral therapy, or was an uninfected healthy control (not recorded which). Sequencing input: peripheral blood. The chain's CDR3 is CASRRAGGAGEKLFF. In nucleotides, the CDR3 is TGTGCCAGCAGGCGCGCAGGGGGCGCAGGGGAAAAACTGTTTTTT.